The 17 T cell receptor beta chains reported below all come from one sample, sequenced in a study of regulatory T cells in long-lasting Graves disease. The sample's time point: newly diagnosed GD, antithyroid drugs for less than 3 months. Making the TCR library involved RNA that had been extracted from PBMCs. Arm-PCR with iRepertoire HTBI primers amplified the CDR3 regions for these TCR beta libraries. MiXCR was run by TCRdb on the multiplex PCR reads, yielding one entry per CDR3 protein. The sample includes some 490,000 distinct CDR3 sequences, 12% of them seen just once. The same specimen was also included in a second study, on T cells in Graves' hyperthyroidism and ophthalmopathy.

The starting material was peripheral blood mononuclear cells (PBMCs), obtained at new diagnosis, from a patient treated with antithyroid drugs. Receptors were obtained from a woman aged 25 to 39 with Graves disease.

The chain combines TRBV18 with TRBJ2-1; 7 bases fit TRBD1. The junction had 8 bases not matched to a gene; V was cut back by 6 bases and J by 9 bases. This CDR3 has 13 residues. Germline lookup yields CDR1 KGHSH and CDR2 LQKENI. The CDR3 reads CASSTGESGEQFF. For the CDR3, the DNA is TGTGCCAGCTCTACAGGGGAAAGTGGTGAGCAGTTCTTC.

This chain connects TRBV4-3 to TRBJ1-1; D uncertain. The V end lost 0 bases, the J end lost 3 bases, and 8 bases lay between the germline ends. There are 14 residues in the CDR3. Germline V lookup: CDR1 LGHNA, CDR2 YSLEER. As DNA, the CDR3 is TGCGCCAGCAGCCAAGATCATACAGACACTGAAGCTTTCTTT. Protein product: CASSQDHTDTEAFF.

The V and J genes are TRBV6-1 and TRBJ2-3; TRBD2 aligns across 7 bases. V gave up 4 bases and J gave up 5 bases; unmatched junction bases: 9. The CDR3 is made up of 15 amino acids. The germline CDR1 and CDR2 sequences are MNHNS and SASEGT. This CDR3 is CASSAGAGLGDTQYF. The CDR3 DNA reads TGTGCCAGCAGTGCCGGAGCGGGACTGGGAGATACGCAGTATTTT.

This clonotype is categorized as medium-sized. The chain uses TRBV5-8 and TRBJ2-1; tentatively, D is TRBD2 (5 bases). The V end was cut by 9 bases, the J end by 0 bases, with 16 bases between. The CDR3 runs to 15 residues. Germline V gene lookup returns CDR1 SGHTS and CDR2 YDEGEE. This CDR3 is CATLRGRSSYNEQFF. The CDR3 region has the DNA TGTGCCACCTTACGCGGGCGCAGCTCCTACAATGAGCAGTTCTTC.

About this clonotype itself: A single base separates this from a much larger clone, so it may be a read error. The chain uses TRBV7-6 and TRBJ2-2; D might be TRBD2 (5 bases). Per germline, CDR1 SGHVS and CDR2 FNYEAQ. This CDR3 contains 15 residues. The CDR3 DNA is TGTGCCAGCAGCGTATTGGGTTCGAACACCGGGGAGCTGCTTTTT. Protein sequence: CASSVLGSNTGELLF.

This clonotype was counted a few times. This CDR3 reads CASSEPPGAGSTEAFF. CDR3 in DNA: TGCGCCAGCAGTGAGCCCCCCGGAGCGGGGAGCACTGAAGCTTTCTTT. The rearrangement joins TRBV10-2 to TRBJ1-1; the D is unclear. The CDR3 spans 16 residues. V lost 2 bases and J 4 bases, leaving 17 bases between the germline ends. CDR1 and CDR2 from the germline V gene are WSHSY and SAAADI.

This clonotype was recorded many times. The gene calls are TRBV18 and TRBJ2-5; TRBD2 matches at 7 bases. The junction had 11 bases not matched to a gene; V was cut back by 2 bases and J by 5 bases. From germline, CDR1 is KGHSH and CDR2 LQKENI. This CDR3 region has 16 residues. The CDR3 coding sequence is TGTGCCAGCTCACCAAGACCCGCGGGAGTTGAGGAGACCCAGTACTTC. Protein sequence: CASSPRPAGVEETQYF.

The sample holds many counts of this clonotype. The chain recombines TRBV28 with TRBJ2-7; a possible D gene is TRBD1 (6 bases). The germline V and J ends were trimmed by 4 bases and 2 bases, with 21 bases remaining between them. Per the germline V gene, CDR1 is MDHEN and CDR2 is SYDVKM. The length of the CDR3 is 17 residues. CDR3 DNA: TGTGCCAGCAGTTCCCCGACAGGAAAGTACGTCGCCTACGAGCAGTACTTC. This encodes CASSSPTGKYVAYEQYF.

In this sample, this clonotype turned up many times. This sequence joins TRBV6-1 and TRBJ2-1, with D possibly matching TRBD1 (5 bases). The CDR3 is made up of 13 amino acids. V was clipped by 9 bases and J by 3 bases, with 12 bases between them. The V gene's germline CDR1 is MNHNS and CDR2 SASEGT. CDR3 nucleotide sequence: TGTGCCAGTACAGGATACGGCTACAATGAGCAGTTCTTC. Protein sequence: CASTGYGYNEQFF.

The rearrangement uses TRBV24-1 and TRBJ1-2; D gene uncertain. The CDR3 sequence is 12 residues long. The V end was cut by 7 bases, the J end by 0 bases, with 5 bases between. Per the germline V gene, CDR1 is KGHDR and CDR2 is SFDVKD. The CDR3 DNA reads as TGTGCCACCAGCCAGGCTAACTATGGCTACACCTTC. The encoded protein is CATSQANYGYTF.

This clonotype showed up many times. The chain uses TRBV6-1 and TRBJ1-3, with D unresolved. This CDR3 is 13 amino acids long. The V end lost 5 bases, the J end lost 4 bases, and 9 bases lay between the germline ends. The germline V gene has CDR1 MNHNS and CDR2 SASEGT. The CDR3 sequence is CASSPSSGNTIYF. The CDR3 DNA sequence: TGTGCCAGCAGTCCAAGCTCCGGAAACACCATATATTTT.

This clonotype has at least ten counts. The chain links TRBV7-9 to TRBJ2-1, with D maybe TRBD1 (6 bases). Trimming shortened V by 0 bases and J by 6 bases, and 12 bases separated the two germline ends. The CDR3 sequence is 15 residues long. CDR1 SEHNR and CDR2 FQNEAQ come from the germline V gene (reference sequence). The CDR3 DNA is TGTGCCAGCAGCTTAGCGACTGGGACACCCAATGAGCAGTTCTTC. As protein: CASSLATGTPNEQFF.

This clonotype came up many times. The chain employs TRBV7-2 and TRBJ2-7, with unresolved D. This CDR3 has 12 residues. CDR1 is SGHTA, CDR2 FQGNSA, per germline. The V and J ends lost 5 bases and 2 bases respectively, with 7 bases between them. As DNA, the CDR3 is TGTGCCAGCAGCCCTTTAACCTACGAGCAGTACTTC. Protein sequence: CASSPLTYEQYF.

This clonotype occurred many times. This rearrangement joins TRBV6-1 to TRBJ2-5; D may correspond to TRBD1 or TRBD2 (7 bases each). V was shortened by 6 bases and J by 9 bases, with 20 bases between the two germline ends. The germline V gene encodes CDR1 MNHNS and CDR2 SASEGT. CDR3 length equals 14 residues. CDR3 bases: TGTGCCAGCAGCCCAGGGGGGGGGCTTCGGGCCCAGTACTTC. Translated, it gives CASSPGGGLRAQYF.

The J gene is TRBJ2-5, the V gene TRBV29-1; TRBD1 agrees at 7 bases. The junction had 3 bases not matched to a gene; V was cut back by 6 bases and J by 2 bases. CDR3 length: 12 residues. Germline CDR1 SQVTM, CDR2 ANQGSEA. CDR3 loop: CSVYRGQETQYF. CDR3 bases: TGCAGCGTATACAGGGGACAAGAGACCCAGTACTTC.

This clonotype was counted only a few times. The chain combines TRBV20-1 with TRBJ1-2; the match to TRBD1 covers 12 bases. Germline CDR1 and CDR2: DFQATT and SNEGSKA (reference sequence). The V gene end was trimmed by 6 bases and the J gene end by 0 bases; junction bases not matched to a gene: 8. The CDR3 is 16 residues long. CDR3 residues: CSATGTGGSANYGYTF. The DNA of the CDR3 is TGCAGTGCAACCGGGACAGGGGGCTCTGCTAACTATGGCTACACCTTC.

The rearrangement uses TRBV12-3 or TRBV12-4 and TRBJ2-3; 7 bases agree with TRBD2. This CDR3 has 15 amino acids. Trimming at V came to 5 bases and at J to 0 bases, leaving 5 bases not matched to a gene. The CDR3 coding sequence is TGTGCCAGCAGTGCTTGGGGGGGGAGCACAGATACGCAGTATTTT. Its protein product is CASSAWGGSTDTQYF.